This entry is about one TCR beta chain. What it recognizes is unknown. The germline V and J ends were trimmed by 5 bases and 0 bases, with 10 bases remaining between them. The CDR3 is made up of 14 amino acids. Germline V gene sequence: CDR1 SEHNR, CDR2 FQNEAQ (reference sequence). CDR3 regions were amplified by Arm-PCR using iRepertoire HTBI primers to build TCR beta libraries. As processed by the authors: Identification yielded 60 or so TRBV and around 15 TRBJ segments across samples. Each CDR3 protein gets one entry after TCRdb re-called the multiplex PCR reads with MiXCR. The V and J calls were not made by the authors but by TCRdb's processing. The sample lists 500,000 to 800,000 distinct CDR3 sequences; 25% to 30% were seen once. The data belong to a study of regulatory T cells in long-lasting Graves disease. Study-level points and caveats: Persistent Graves' disease cases displayed lower TCR diversity than newly diagnosed ones. There was favoring of TRBV28, TRBJ1-2 and TRBJ2-5 in persistent disease.

The time point here: persistent/refractory GD, antithyroid drugs over 5 years with positive TRAb. Construction of the TCR library relied on RNA isolated from PBMCs. The gene calls are TRBV7-9 and TRBJ1-1; D is unresolved. The sequence was collected from a female donor with Graves disease. This specimen consisted of peripheral blood mononuclear cells (PBMCs), obtained when the disease was refractory, from a patient treated with antithyroid drugs. CDR3 DNA: TGTGCCAGCAGCGGAAAACTCATGAACACTGAAGCTTTCTTT. Translation gives CASSGKLMNTEAFF.